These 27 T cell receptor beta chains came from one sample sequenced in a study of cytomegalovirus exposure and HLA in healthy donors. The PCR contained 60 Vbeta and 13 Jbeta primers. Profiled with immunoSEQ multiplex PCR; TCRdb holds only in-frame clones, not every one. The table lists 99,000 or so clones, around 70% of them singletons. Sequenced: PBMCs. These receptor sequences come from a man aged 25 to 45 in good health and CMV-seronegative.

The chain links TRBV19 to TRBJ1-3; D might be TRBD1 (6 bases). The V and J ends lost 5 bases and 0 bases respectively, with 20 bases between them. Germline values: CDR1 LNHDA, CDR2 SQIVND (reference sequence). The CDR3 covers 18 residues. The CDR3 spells CASSPPQGPGSSGNTIYF. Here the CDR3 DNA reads TGTGCCAGTAGTCCCCCGCAGGGGCCGGGGAGCTCTGGAAACACCATATATTTT.

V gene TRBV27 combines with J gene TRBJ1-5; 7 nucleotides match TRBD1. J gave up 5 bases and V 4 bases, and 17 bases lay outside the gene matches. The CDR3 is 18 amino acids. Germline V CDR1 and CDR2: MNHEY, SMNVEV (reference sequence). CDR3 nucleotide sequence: TGTGCCAGCAGTTCCAGCCGGACAGGCCTGCGGCCCCATCAGCCCCAGCATTTT. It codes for CASSSSRTGLRPHQPQHF.

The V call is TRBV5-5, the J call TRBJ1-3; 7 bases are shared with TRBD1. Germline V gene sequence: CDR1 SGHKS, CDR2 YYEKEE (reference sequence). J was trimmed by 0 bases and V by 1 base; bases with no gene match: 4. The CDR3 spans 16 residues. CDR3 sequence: CASSLFGTVSGNTIYF. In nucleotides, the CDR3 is TGTGCCAGCAGCTTGTTCGGGACAGTCTCTGGAAACACCATATATTTT.

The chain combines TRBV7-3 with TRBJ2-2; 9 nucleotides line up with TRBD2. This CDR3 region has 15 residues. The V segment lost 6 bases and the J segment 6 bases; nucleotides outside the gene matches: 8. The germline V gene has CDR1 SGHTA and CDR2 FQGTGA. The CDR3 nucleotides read TGTGCCAGCAGTTCTGTAGCGGGAGCGTCCGGGGAGCTGTTTTTT. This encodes CASSSVAGASGELFF.

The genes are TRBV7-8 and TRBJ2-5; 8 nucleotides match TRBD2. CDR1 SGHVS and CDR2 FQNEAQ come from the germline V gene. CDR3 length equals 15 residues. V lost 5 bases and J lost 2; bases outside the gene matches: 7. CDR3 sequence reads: CASSPRGGFQETQYF. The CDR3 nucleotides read TGTGCCAGCAGCCCCCGGGGGGGGTTTCAAGAGACCCAGTACTTC.

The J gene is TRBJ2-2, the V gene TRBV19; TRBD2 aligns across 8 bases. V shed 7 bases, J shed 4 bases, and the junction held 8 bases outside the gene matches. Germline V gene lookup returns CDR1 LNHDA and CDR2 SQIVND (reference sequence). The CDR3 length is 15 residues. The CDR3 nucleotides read TGTGCCAGTACACTAAGCGGGAGTGCCACCGGGGAGCTGTTTTTT. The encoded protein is CASTLSGSATGELFF.

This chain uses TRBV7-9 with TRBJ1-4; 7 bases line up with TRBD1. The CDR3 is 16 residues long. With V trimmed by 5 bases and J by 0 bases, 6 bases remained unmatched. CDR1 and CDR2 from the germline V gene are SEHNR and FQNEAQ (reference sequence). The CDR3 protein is CASSRWTGATNEKLFF. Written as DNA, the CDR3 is TGTGCCAGCAGCCGATGGACAGGAGCAACTAATGAAAAACTGTTTTTT.

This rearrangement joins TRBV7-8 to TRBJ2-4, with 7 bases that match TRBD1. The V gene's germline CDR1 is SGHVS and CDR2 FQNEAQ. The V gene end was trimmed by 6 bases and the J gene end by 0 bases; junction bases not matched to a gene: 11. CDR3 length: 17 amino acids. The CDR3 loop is CASSWVGQSLAKNIQYF. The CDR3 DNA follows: TGTGCCAGCAGTTGGGTGGGACAGAGCCTAGCCAAAAACATTCAGTACTTC.

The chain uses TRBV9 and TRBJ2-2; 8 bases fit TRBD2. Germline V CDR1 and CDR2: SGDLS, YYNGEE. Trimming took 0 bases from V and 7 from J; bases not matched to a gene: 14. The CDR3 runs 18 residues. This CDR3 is CASSVDWGLSGGVGELFF. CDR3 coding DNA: TGTGCCAGCAGCGTAGATTGGGGACTATCGGGAGGGGTCGGGGAGCTGTTTTTT.

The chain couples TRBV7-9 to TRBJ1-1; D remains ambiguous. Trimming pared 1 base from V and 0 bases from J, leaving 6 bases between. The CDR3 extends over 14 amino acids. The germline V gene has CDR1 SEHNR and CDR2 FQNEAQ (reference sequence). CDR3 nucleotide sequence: TGTGCCAGCAGCTTAGAACAGATGAACACTGAAGCTTTCTTT. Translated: CASSLEQMNTEAFF.

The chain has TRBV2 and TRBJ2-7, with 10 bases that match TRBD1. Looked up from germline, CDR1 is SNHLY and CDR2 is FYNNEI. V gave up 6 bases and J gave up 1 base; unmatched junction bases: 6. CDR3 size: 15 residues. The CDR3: CASSWGQGFSYEQYF. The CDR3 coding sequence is TGTGCCAGCAGCTGGGGACAGGGGTTTTCCTACGAGCAGTACTTC.

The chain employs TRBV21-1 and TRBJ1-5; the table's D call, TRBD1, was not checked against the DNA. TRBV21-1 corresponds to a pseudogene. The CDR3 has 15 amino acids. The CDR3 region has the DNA TGTGCCAGCAGCTTTGGGACAGGGATGAATCAGCCCCAGCATTTT. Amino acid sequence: CASSFGTGMNQPQHF.

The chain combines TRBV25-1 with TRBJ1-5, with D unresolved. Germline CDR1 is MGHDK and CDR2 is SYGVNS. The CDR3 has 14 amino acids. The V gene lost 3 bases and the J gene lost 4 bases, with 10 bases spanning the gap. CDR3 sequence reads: CASSEMRMNQPQHF. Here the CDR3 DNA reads TGTGCCAGCAGTGAGATGCGGATGAATCAGCCCCAGCATTTT.

The CDR3: CASRGQTYGYTF. The CDR3 DNA sequence: TGTGCCAGCAGGGGACAGACCTATGGCTACACCTTC. The chain employs TRBV28 and TRBJ1-2, with TRBD1 identical over 7 bases. V was pared by 6 bases and J by 4 bases, with 2 bases of the junction left unmatched. This CDR3 is 12 amino acids long. CDR1 and CDR2 from the germline V gene are MDHEN and SYDVKM.

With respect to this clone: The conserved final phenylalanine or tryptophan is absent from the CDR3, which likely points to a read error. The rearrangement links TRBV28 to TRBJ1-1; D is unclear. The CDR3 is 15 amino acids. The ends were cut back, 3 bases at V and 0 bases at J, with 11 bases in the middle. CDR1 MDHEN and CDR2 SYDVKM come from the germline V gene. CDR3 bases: TGTGCCAGCAGTTTCGAGCCCGGAGTGAACACTGAAGCTTTCCTT. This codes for CASSFEPGVNTEAFL.

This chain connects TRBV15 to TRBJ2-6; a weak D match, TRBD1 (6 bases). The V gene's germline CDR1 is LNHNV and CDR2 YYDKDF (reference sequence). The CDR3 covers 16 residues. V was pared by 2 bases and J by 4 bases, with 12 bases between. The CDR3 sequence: CATSRNHGTGANVLTF. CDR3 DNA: TGTGCCACCAGCAGAAACCACGGGACAGGGGCCAACGTCCTGACTTTC.

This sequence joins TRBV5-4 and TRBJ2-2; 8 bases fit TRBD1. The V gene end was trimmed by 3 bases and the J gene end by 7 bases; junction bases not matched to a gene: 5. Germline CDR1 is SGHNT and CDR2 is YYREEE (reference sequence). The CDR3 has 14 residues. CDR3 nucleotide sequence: TGTGCCAGCAGCTCCGGGACAGGATTCGGGGAGCTGTTTTTT. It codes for CASSSGTGFGELFF.

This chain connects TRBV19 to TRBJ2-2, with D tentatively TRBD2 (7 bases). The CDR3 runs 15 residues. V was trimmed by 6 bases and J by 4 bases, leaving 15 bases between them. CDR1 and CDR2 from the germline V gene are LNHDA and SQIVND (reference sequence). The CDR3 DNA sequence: TGTGCCAGTAGAGGGGGGGGGCTTAGCACCGGGGAGCTGTTTTTT. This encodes CASRGGGLSTGELFF.

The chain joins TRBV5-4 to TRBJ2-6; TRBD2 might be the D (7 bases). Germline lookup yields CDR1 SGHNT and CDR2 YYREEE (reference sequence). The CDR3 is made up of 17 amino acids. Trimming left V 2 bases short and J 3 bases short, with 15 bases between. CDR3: CASSLGGGPGGANVLTF. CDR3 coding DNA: TGTGCCAGCAGCTTAGGGGGAGGGCCGGGTGGGGCCAACGTCCTGACTTTC. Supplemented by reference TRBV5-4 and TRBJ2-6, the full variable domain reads ETGVTQSPTHLIKTRGQQVTLRCSSQSGHNTVSWYQQALGQGPQFIFQYYREEENGRGNFPPRFSGLQFPNYSSELNVNALELDDSALYLCASSLGGGPGGANVLTFGAGSRLTVL.

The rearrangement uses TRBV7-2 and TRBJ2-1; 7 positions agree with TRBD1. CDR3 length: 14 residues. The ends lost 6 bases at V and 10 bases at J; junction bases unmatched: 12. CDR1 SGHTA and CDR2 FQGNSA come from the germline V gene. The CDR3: CASSSGQAKGEQFF. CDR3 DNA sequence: TGTGCCAGCAGTTCTGGACAGGCCAAAGGGGAGCAGTTCTTC.

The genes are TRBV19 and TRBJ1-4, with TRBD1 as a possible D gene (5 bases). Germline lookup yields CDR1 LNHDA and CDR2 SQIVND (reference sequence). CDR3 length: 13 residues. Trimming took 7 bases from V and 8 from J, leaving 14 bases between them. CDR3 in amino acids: CASNDSPDEKLFF. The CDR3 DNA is TGTGCCAGTAATGACAGCCCTGACGAAAAACTGTTTTTT.

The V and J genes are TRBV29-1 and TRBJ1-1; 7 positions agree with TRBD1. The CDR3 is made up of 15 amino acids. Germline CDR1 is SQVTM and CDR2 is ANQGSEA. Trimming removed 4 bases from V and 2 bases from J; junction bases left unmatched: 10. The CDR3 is CSVAEGARRNTEAFF. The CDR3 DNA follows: TGCAGCGTTGCCGAGGGGGCAAGGAGAAACACTGAAGCTTTCTTT.

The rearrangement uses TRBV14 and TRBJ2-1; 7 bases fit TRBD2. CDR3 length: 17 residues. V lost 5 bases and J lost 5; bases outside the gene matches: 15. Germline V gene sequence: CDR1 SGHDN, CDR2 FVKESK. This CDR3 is CASSEPAAGRPHNEQFF. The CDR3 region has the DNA TGTGCCAGCAGCGAGCCCGCAGCCGGGAGGCCCCACAATGAGCAGTTCTTC.

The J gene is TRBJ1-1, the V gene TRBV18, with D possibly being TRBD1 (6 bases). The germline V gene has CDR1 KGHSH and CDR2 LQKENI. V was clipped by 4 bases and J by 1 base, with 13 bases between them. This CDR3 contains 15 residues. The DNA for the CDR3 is TGTGCCAGCTCACTGGGGACACTCGGGAACACTGAAGCTTTCTTT. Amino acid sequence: CASSLGTLGNTEAFF. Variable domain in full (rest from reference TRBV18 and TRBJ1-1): NAGVMQNPRHLVRRRGQEARLRCSPMKGHSHVYWYRQLPEEGLKFMVYLQKENIIDESGMPKERFSAEFPKEGPSILRIQQVVRGDSAAYFCASSLGTLGNTEAFFGQGTRLTVV.

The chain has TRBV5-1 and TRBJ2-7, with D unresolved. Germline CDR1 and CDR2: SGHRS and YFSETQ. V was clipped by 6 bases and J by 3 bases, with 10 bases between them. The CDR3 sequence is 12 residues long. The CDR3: CASNSQDYEQYF. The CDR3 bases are TGCGCCAGCAACAGCCAGGACTACGAGCAGTACTTC.

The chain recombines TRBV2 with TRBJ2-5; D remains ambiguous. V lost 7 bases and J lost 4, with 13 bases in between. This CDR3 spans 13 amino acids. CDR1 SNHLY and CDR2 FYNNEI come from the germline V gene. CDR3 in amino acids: CASTESLVETQYF. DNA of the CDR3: TGTGCCAGCACCGAGTCACTTGTAGAGACCCAGTACTTC. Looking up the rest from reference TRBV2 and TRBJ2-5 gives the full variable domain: EPEVTQTPSHQVTQMGQEVILRCVPISNHLYFYWYRQILGQKVEFLVSFYNNEISEKSEIFDDQFSVERPDGSNFTLKIRSTKLEDSAMYFCASTESLVETQYFGPGTRLLVL.

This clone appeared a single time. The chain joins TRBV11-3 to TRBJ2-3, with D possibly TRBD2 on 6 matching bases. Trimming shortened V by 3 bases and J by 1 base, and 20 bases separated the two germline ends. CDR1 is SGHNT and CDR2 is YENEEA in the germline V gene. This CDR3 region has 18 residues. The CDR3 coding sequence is TGTGCCAGCAGCTTCCTAACCTGGCGGCTAGCGCGCACAGATACGCAGTATTTT. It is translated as CASSFLTWRLARTDTQYF.